These 32 T cell receptor beta chains share one sample of origin, sequenced in a study of blood T cell repertoires in COVID-19. Repertoires were generated with immunoSEQ multiplex PCR, while TCRdb's copy carries only in-frame clones and drops some. The data contain tens of thousands of clones, roughly 90% of them singletons. Sequenced material: peripheral blood. These TCRs come from a woman aged 80 or older with active COVID-19.

The chain is built from TRBV6-5 and TRBJ1-2, with a weak D call TRBD1 (6 bases). Trimming stripped 4 bases from V and 0 bases from J, with 12 bases between. The CDR3 extends over 15 amino acids. CDR1 is MNHEY, CDR2 SVGAGI, per germline. The CDR3 sequence is CASSFGTSANYGYTF. As DNA, the CDR3 is TGTGCCAGCAGTTTTGGGACATCGGCTAACTATGGCTACACCTTC.

The rearrangement uses TRBV7-9 and TRBJ2-7; 9 bases align to TRBD1. The CDR3 extends over 14 amino acids. Per the germline V gene, CDR1 is SEHNR and CDR2 is FQNEAQ (reference sequence). Unmatched junction bases numbered 8, after V lost 7 bases and J lost 4 bases. DNA of the CDR3: TGTGCCAGCAACTCGGGGGACAGGGATTACGAGCAGTACTTC. Protein sequence: CASNSGDRDYEQYF.

The chain uses TRBV6-1 and TRBJ1-6, with 7 bases lining up with TRBD1. CDR3 size: 17 residues. V was pared by 0 bases and J by 8 bases, with 10 bases of the junction left unmatched. The germline CDR1 and CDR2 sequences are MNHNS and SASEGT. The CDR3 DNA reads TGTGCCAGCAGTGAAGCCCTCGGACAGGCGGGGCATTCACCCCTCCACTTT. Protein product: CASSEALGQAGHSPLHF.

The chain links TRBV27 to TRBJ1-4; a possible D gene is TRBD1 (6 bases). CDR1 and CDR2 (germline): MNHEY, SMNVEV (reference sequence). The CDR3 length is 14 residues. Trimming removed 6 bases at V and 4 bases at J, with 12 bases between. Written as DNA, the CDR3 is TGTGCCAGCAGCCCCGGACAGCATAATGAAAAACTGTTTTTT. This encodes CASSPGQHNEKLFF.

J is TRBJ2-2 and V is TRBV11-2; the D gene is possibly TRBD2 (7 bases). The V and J ends lost 5 bases and 1 base respectively, with 14 bases between them. This CDR3 region has 16 residues. Germline V gene sequence: CDR1 SGHAT, CDR2 FQNNGV. The CDR3 reads CASSTGGRENTGELFF. In DNA form, the CDR3 reads TGTGCCAGCAGCACGGGGGGCAGGGAGAACACCGGGGAGCTGTTTTTT.

The genes are TRBV4-1 and TRBJ1-6; no clear D gene. The V gene lost 0 bases and the J gene lost 7 bases, with 13 bases spanning the gap. Germline CDR1 MGHRA, CDR2 YSYEKL. The CDR3 runs 16 residues. CDR3 nucleotides: TGCGCCAGCAGCCAAGATCACGACACCGCCAATTCACCCCTCCACTTT. Amino acids: CASSQDHDTANSPLHF.

The chain uses TRBV21-1 and TRBJ1-1; TRBD1 reflects the table's D call only, with no check against the DNA. TRBV21-1 is tagged as a pseudogene. This CDR3 has 14 residues. CDR3 region: CASSSTNLCPEAFF. The CDR3, as DNA: TGTGCCAGCAGCAGCACAAATTTATGCCCTGAAGCTTTCTTT.

V is TRBV6-5 and J is TRBJ2-7, with D possibly being TRBD1 (5 bases). The CDR3 extends over 13 amino acids. Between the trimmed V and J ends, which lost 6 bases and 2 bases, there was a span of 11 bases. CDR1 is MNHEY and CDR2 is SVGAGI in the germline V gene. CDR3 DNA sequence: TGTGCCAGCAGGCCAGGGCCGGCCTACGAGCAGTACTTC. Its translation: CASRPGPAYEQYF.

The chain combines TRBV5-8 with TRBJ1-5; D unresolved. Germline assignment: CDR1 SGHTS and CDR2 YDEGEE. With 0 bases removed from V and 0 bases from J, the gap between germline ends came to 4 bases. The CDR3 extends over 14 amino acids. The CDR3 reads CASSLAHSNQPQHF. The CDR3 DNA follows: TGTGCCAGCAGCTTGGCCCATAGCAATCAGCCCCAGCATTTT.

The chain employs TRBV3-1 (or the pseudogene TRBV3-2) and TRBJ2-5; 13 bases map to TRBD2. The CDR3 consists of 14 residues. V lost 7 bases, J lost 5 bases, and 4 bases stayed unmatched. The germline V gene has CDR1 LGHDT and CDR2 YNNKEL (reference sequence). The CDR3 sequence: CASTLTSGGETQYF. In nucleotides, the CDR3 is TGTGCCAGCACCCTGACTAGCGGGGGGGAGACCCAGTACTTC.

This chain connects TRBV19 to TRBJ1-5, with a weak D call TRBD1 (6 bases). Trimming left V 4 bases short and J 5 bases short, with 18 bases between. This CDR3 spans 16 amino acids. Germline CDR1 and CDR2: LNHDA and SQIVND (reference sequence). The CDR3 coding sequence is TGTGCCAGTAGTACACAGGGTTGGGACGTCTATCAGCCCCAGCATTTT. Amino acid sequence: CASSTQGWDVYQPQHF.

V is TRBV19 and J is TRBJ2-2, with D maybe TRBD1 (6 bases). Trimming shortened V by 7 bases and J by 3 bases, and 9 bases separated the two germline ends. This CDR3 spans 13 amino acids. Per germline, CDR1 LNHDA and CDR2 SQIVND (reference sequence). The CDR3 here is CASIEGDTGELFF. The CDR3 DNA follows: TGTGCCAGTATCGAGGGGGACACCGGGGAGCTGTTTTTT. The full variable domain, completed using reference TRBV19 and TRBJ2-2, is DGGITQSPKYLFRKEGQNVTLSCEQNLNHDAMYWYRQDPGQGLRLIYYSQIVNDFQKGDIAEGYSVSREKKESFPLTVTSAQKNPTAFYLCASIEGDTGELFFGEGSRLTVL.

The chain employs TRBV19 and TRBJ1-4, with D tentatively TRBD1 (5 bases). CDR3 size: 9 residues. In germline, CDR1 is LNHDA, CDR2 SQIVND (reference sequence). The CDR3, as DNA: TGTAGACAGCTTGAAAAACTGTTTTTT. It yields the protein CRQLEKLFF.

This rearrangement joins TRBV5-5 to TRBJ2-2, with 7 bases identical to TRBD2. The CDR3 length is 16 residues. Trimming took 3 bases from V and 5 from J; bases not matched to a gene: 10. Germline CDR1 reads SGHKS; CDR2 reads YYEKEE (reference sequence). CDR3 protein: CASSSTSSGDTGELFF. The CDR3 bases are TGTGCCAGCAGCTCGACCTCTAGCGGAGATACCGGGGAGCTGTTTTTT.

The rearrangement links TRBV3-1 (or the pseudogene TRBV3-2) to TRBJ2-7; 7 bases are shared with TRBD2. CDR1 and CDR2 (germline): LGHDT, YNNKEL (reference sequence). Trimming took 5 bases from V and 6 from J; bases not matched to a gene: 10. The CDR3 spans 14 residues. The CDR3 DNA is TGTGCCAGCAGCAGGGAGGGAGCGGCGTTCGAGCAGTACTTC. It yields the protein CASSREGAAFEQYF.

DNA of the CDR3: TGTGCCAGCAGTGTCCAGTTCTCTGGAAACACCATATATTTT. This sequence encodes CASSVQFSGNTIYF. The chain is built from TRBV2 and TRBJ1-3, with no clear D. Germline CDR1 is SNHLY and CDR2 is FYNNEI. V was cut by 4 bases and J by 0 bases, with 7 bases left in between. The CDR3 is made up of 14 amino acids.

The chain combines TRBV19 with TRBJ1-5; possible D gene TRBD1, 6 bases. The length of the CDR3 is 17 residues. The V gene lost 2 bases and the J gene lost 4 bases, with 18 bases spanning the gap. CDR1 LNHDA and CDR2 SQIVND come from the germline V gene (reference sequence). The CDR3: CASSILLRSQGNQPQHF. CDR3 DNA sequence: TGTGCCAGTAGTATACTCCTAAGGAGCCAGGGGAATCAGCCCCAGCATTTT. The variable domain in full, completed from reference TRBV19 and TRBJ1-5, reads DGGITQSPKYLFRKEGQNVTLSCEQNLNHDAMYWYRQDPGQGLRLIYYSQIVNDFQKGDIAEGYSVSREKKESFPLTVTSAQKNPTAFYLCASSILLRSQGNQPQHFGDGTRLSIL.

The chain combines TRBV6-4 with TRBJ1-5; 7 bases fit TRBD1. This CDR3 has 12 amino acids. With V trimmed by 6 bases and J by 14 bases, 10 bases remained unmatched. From germline, CDR1 is MRHNA and CDR2 SNTAGT. The CDR3 sequence is CASRPQGEIEHF. The CDR3 coding sequence is TGTGCCAGCAGGCCCCAGGGGGAGATAGAGCATTTT.

The rearrangement links TRBV11-2 to TRBJ2-3, with D perhaps TRBD1 (5 bases). In germline, CDR1 is SGHAT, CDR2 FQNNGV. The V end was cut by 3 bases, the J end by 1 base, with 11 bases between. This CDR3 is 15 amino acids long. The CDR3 loop is CASSFQGWGTDTQYF. In DNA, the CDR3 is TGTGCCAGCAGCTTCCAGGGATGGGGCACAGATACGCAGTATTTT.

The V call is TRBV5-5, the J call TRBJ1-2; TRBD1 matches at 11 bases. The CDR3 consists of 15 residues. Germline CDR1 SGHKS, CDR2 YYEKEE (reference sequence). J lost 5 bases, V lost 3 bases, and 6 bases had no gene match. The CDR3 region is CASSSGTGGGYGYTF. The CDR3 DNA reads as TGTGCCAGCAGCTCTGGGACAGGGGGAGGATATGGCTACACCTTC.

The chain uses TRBV6-1 and TRBJ2-5; TRBD1 matches 8 bases. Germline V gives CDR1 MNHNS, CDR2 SASEGT. V lost 2 bases, J lost 5 bases, and 4 bases stayed unmatched. This CDR3 is 14 amino acids long. Here the CDR3 reads CASSEQGAGETQYF. CDR3 DNA sequence: TGTGCCAGCAGTGAACAGGGGGCGGGGGAGACCCAGTACTTC.

The rearrangement links TRBV6-5 to TRBJ2-5, with D possibly TRBD1 on 5 matching bases. Germline CDR1 MNHEY, CDR2 SVGAGI. The V gene lost 4 bases and the J gene lost 3 bases, with 9 bases spanning the gap. The CDR3 is made up of 13 amino acids. The CDR3: CASSSLREETQYF. CDR3 nucleotides: TGTGCCAGCAGTTCCCTCAGGGAAGAGACCCAGTACTTC.

The gene calls are TRBV6-5 and TRBJ1-5, with D maybe TRBD1 (5 bases). Germline V gene sequence: CDR1 MNHEY, CDR2 SVGAGI. There are 14 residues in the CDR3. The V end lost 5 bases, the J end lost 2 bases, and 10 bases lay between the germline ends. The CDR3 DNA follows: TGTGCCAGCAGTATTAAAGGGGGCAATCAGCCCCAGCATTTT. Translating it yields CASSIKGGNQPQHF.

The V and J genes are TRBV7-9 and TRBJ2-1, with 14 bases fitting TRBD2. The CDR3 extends over 17 amino acids. J was trimmed by 7 bases and V by 4 bases; bases with no gene match: 9. The germline CDR1 and CDR2 sequences are SEHNR and FQNEAQ (reference sequence). The CDR3 sequence: CASSSPPRLAGGNEQFF. DNA for the CDR3: TGTGCCAGCAGCTCCCCGCCCCGACTAGCGGGAGGGAATGAGCAGTTCTTC.

V usage is TRBV3-1 (or the pseudogene TRBV3-2) and J usage is TRBJ2-3; 9 positions match TRBD2. V shed 0 bases, J shed 4 bases, and the junction held 5 bases outside the gene matches. The CDR3 totals 16 residues. The V gene's germline CDR1 is LGHDT and CDR2 YNNKEL (reference sequence). The CDR3 DNA is TGTGCCAGCAGCCAAGAGGGCGGGGGGGTTTCAGATACGCAGTATTTT. Residues: CASSQEGGGVSDTQYF.

The chain recombines TRBV5-1 with TRBJ2-5; 14 bases line up with TRBD2. CDR1 is SGHRS, CDR2 YFSETQ, per germline. This CDR3 spans 16 amino acids. V was pared by 4 bases and J by 1 base, with 3 bases of the junction left unmatched. The CDR3 protein is CASSLGLAGGQETQYF. The CDR3 DNA reads as TGCGCCAGCAGCCTCGGACTAGCGGGGGGCCAAGAGACCCAGTACTTC.

J is TRBJ2-7 and V is TRBV10-3, with 8 bases matching TRBD1. This CDR3 contains 14 residues. Trimming at V came to 6 bases and at J to 0 bases, leaving 4 bases not matched to a gene. The V gene's germline CDR1 is ENHRY and CDR2 SYGVKD. CDR3: CAIRRTGSSYEQYF. The CDR3, as DNA: TGTGCCATCAGGCGGACAGGGAGCTCCTACGAGCAGTACTTC.

In its sample, this clone was seen a few times. This sequence joins TRBV2 and TRBJ2-5; 7 positions agree with TRBD2. Unmatched junction bases numbered 8, after V lost 2 bases and J lost 5 bases. CDR3 length: 15 residues. The germline V gene has CDR1 SNHLY and CDR2 FYNNEI. The CDR3 protein is CASSETSVGGETQYF. Written as DNA, the CDR3 is TGTGCCAGCAGTGAAACTAGCGTGGGGGGGGAGACCCAGTACTTC.

This chain uses TRBV29-1 with TRBJ2-3; 10 bases match TRBD2. CDR1 is SQVTM, CDR2 ANQGSEA, per germline. The CDR3 covers 14 residues. V trimming: 5 bases; J trimming: 6 bases; junction bases outside the gene matches: 8. This chain's CDR3 is CSVSKREGGDTQYF. The DNA of the CDR3 is TGCAGCGTTTCGAAGCGGGAGGGCGGGGATACGCAGTATTTT.

CDR3 loop: CATSPTGGQETQYF. The CDR3 nucleotides read TGTGCCACCAGCCCCACAGGGGGGCAAGAGACCCAGTACTTC. The chain combines TRBV24-1 with TRBJ2-5; 8 positions agree with TRBD1. Germline V gene lookup returns CDR1 KGHDR and CDR2 SFDVKD. The length of the CDR3 is 14 residues. V lost 7 bases, J lost 2 bases, and 5 bases stayed unmatched.

J is TRBJ2-3 and V is TRBV28, with 11 positions matching TRBD2. CDR3 length equals 14 residues. Germline V gene sequence: CDR1 MDHEN, CDR2 SYDVKM. The trim removed 5 bases at V and 3 bases at J, leaving 1 base unmatched. CDR3 residues: CASSVAGGTDTQYF. For the CDR3, the DNA is TGTGCCAGCAGTGTAGCGGGAGGGACAGATACGCAGTATTTT.

CDR3 loop: CASSQGTGVDSPLHF. CDR3 nucleotides: TGTGCCAGCAGCCAAGGGACAGGAGTGGATTCACCCCTCCACTTT. The genes are TRBV3-1 (or the pseudogene TRBV3-2) and TRBJ1-6; 7 positions match TRBD1. CDR3 length equals 15 residues. J gave up 8 bases and V 1 base, and 5 bases lay outside the gene matches. Looked up from germline, CDR1 is LGHDT and CDR2 is YNNKEL (reference sequence).